These 22 T cell receptor beta chains were all obtained from the same sample, sequenced in a study. TCRdb independently ran MiXCR on the 5' RACE reads; one entry per CDR3 protein. The table lists approximately 40,000 distinct CDR3 sequences, 18% of them singletons. The sequenced material came from naive CD4+ T cells sorted from a lymph node. Sample subset: naive CD4+ T cells, CD4+CD45RA+CD25-. Receptors were obtained from a female donor with breast cancer.

There are many counts of this clonotype. DNA of the CDR3: TGTGCCAGCAGCTCGGCCCCATTCGGTGGCTACACCTTC. Amino acids: CASSSAPFGGYTF. The chain carries TRBV12-3 or TRBV12-4 and TRBJ1-2, with no clear D. This CDR3 is 13 amino acids long. V was trimmed by 6 bases and J by 7 bases, leaving 15 bases between them.

This clonotype occurred many times. The chain is built from TRBV6-5 and TRBJ2-3; the D gene is possibly TRBD2 (5 bases). Trimming shortened V by 2 bases and J by 0 bases, and 12 bases separated the two germline ends. The CDR3 is made up of 16 amino acids. Germline V gives CDR1 MNHEY, CDR2 SVGAGI. The CDR3, as DNA: TGTGCCAGCAGTTACGCGAGGGTAGGCAGCACAGATACGCAGTATTTT. Translating it yields CASSYARVGSTDTQYF.

V is TRBV5-1 and J is TRBJ2-7; TRBD1 matches at 9 bases. Germline V gives CDR1 SGHRS, CDR2 YFSETQ. This CDR3 contains 15 residues. V shed 5 bases, J shed 2 bases, and the junction held 8 bases outside the gene matches. CDR3 protein: CASRTGTGWTYEQYF. CDR3 DNA: TGCGCCAGCAGAACCGGGACAGGGTGGACCTACGAGCAGTACTTC.

This clonotype was seen more than once but under ten times. V usage is TRBV7-2 and J usage is TRBJ2-5; maybe TRBD2 (5 bases). The CDR3 is 14 amino acids. Germline assignment: CDR1 SGHTA and CDR2 FQGNSA. The ends were cut back, 1 base at V and 3 bases at J, with 9 bases in the middle. CDR3 region: CASSLVSGKETQYF. CDR3 bases: TGTGCCAGCAGCTTAGTATCGGGGAAAGAGACCCAGTACTTC.

V is TRBV7-2 and J is TRBJ2-7, with TRBD1 identical over 7 bases. The V gene's germline CDR1 is SGHTA and CDR2 FQGNSA. The V gene end was trimmed by 6 bases and the J gene end by 1 base; junction bases not matched to a gene: 6. CDR3 length: 14 amino acids. The DNA of the CDR3 is TGTGCCAGCAGACTAGAGGGGGCGTCCTACGAGCAGTACTTC. It translates to CASRLEGASYEQYF.

The V gene is TRBV20-1, the J gene TRBJ1-5; unclear D gene. V lost 0 bases and J 6 bases, leaving 15 bases between the germline ends. Germline V CDR1 and CDR2: DFQATT, SNEGSKA (reference sequence). CDR3 length: 15 residues. In DNA form, the CDR3 reads TGCAGTGCTAGAGATCGGGAGGCAGTGAGTCAGCCCCAGCATTTT. The encoded protein is CSARDREAVSQPQHF.

The DNA for the CDR3 is TGTGCCTGGAGTGTCCCCCCCGGGAGTAAACTGTTTTTT. Its translation is CAWSVPPGSKLFF. The V and J genes are TRBV30 and TRBJ1-4; no clear D gene. CDR1 and CDR2 (germline): GTSNPN, SVGIG (reference sequence). Between the trimmed V and J ends, which lost 0 bases and 11 bases, there was a span of 13 bases. The CDR3 covers 13 residues. The full variable domain, rest sourced from reference TRBV30 and TRBJ1-4, is SQTIHQWPATLVQPVGSPLSLECTVEGTSNPNLYWYRQAAGRGLQLLFYSVGIGQISSEVPQNLSASRPQDRQFILSSKKLLLSDSGFYLCAWSVPPGSKLFFGSGTQLSVL.

As regards this clonotype: Germline and junction disagree at one end, which may indicate a read error. The chain couples TRBV6-2 or TRBV6-3 to TRBJ2-7; tentatively, D is TRBD1 (6 bases). The germline CDR1 and CDR2 sequences are MNHEY and SVGEGT. CDR3 length equals 11 residues. The DNA for the CDR3 is TGTGCCGGCAGGGGTTTCTACGAGCAGTACTTC. Translated, it gives CAGRGFYEQYF.

This clonotype occurred many times. The chain couples TRBV28 to TRBJ1-1; D remains unclear. This CDR3 is built from 11 residues. Germline V gene data show CDR1 as MDHEN and CDR2 as SYDVKM. The germline V and J ends were trimmed by 8 bases and 4 bases, with 8 bases remaining between them. The chain's CDR3 is CASAMGTEAFF. The CDR3 DNA reads TGTGCCAGCGCAATGGGCACTGAAGCTTTCTTT. Full variable domain (remainder filled in from reference TRBV28 and TRBJ1-1): DVKVTQSSRYLVKRTGEKVFLECVQDMDHENMFWYRQDPGLGLRLIYFSYDVKMKEKGDIPEGYSVSREKKERFSLILESASTNQTSMYLCASAMGTEAFFGQGTRLTVV.

At least ten counts were recorded for this clonotype. The chain has TRBV6-2 or TRBV6-3 and TRBJ1-1; D might be TRBD1 (6 bases). V was cut by 2 bases and J by 1 base, with 14 bases left in between. In germline, CDR1 is MNHEY, CDR2 SVGEGT. CDR3 length equals 16 residues. CDR3 sequence reads: CASSYGGRGSNTEAFF. CDR3 in DNA: TGTGCCAGCAGTTACGGGGGCAGGGGCTCGAACACTGAAGCTTTCTTT.

In this sample, this clonotype turned up many times. J is TRBJ2-3 and V is TRBV7-2; D is perhaps TRBD1 (5 bases). This CDR3 has 15 amino acids. V was trimmed by 5 bases and J by 2 bases, leaving 14 bases between them. CDR1 is SGHTA, CDR2 FQGNSA, per germline. DNA for the CDR3: TGTGCCAGCAGCCGAATTACGGACAACACAGATACGCAGTATTTT. This gives the protein CASSRITDNTDTQYF.

There are a few counts of this clonotype. The V gene is TRBV12-3 or TRBV12-4, the J gene TRBJ2-3, with TRBD2 matching over 7 bases. The CDR3 has 14 residues. The J segment lost 4 bases and the V segment lost 5 bases, leaving 6 bases of the junction unmatched. The CDR3 loop is CASSTLRGADTQYF. DNA for the CDR3: TGTGCCAGCAGTACCCTACGGGGGGCAGATACGCAGTATTTT.

Comment on this clonotype: Compared with germline, one end of the junction differs, possibly owing to a read error. The chain uses TRBV5-1 and TRBJ2-5; 8 bases line up with TRBD2. Germline CDR1 and CDR2: SGHRS and YFSETQ. The CDR3 spans 15 residues. CDR3 DNA sequence: TGCGCCAGCACGCCAACGGGGGGGCTGGGTGAGACCCAGCACTTC. Translation: CASTPTGGLGETQHF.

This clonotype was picked up many times. The chain links TRBV7-9 to TRBJ2-2; no clear D gene. Deletions cut 5 bases from V and 7 bases from J, with 8 bases between. Looked up from germline, CDR1 is SEHNR and CDR2 is FQNEAQ (reference sequence). The CDR3 has 12 amino acids. CDR3 bases: TGTGCCAGCAGCCCCCTGGGCGGGGAGCTGTTTTTT. It specifies CASSPLGGELFF.

The chain joins TRBV5-1 to TRBJ1-5, with D uncertain. From germline, CDR1 is SGHRS and CDR2 YFSETQ. The CDR3 runs to 14 residues. The ends were cut back, 0 bases at V and 2 bases at J, with 6 bases in the middle. The CDR3 spells CASSLEGGNQPQHF. The CDR3 DNA reads TGCGCCAGCAGCTTGGAGGGAGGCAATCAGCCCCAGCATTTT.

This clonotype has ten or more counts. The rearrangement joins TRBV5-6 to TRBJ2-1; D not resolved. Germline V gene sequence: CDR1 SGHDT, CDR2 YYEEEE. This CDR3 is built from 14 residues. The V gene lost 0 bases and the J gene lost 9 bases, with 13 bases spanning the gap. CDR3 region: CASSLASALGEQFF. The CDR3 region has the DNA TGTGCCAGCAGCTTGGCCTCGGCCTTGGGTGAGCAGTTCTTC. Complete variable domain (other parts from reference TRBV5-6 and TRBJ2-1): DAGVTQSPTHLIKTRGQQVTLRCSPKSGHDTVSWYQQALGQGPQFIFQYYEEEERQRGNFPDRFSGHQFPNYSSELNVNALLLGDSALYLCASSLASALGEQFFGPGTRLTVL.

This clonotype was detected a few times. One junction end disagrees with the germline gene, perhaps due to a read error. The chain couples TRBV7-2 to TRBJ2-7; tentatively, D is TRBD1 or TRBD2 (5 bases each). Germline V gene data show CDR1 as SGHTA and CDR2 as FQGNSA. CDR3 length: 18 residues. This CDR3 reads CASGLAVPGTGSSYEQYF. DNA for the CDR3: TGTGCCAGCGGCTTAGCTGTCCCCGGGACCGGAAGCTCCTACGAGCAGTACTTC.

A few counts support this clonotype. The V gene is TRBV6-1, the J gene TRBJ2-7; TRBD2 is a possible D gene (5 bases). Trimming pared 8 bases from V and 2 bases from J, leaving 19 bases between. The CDR3 extends over 15 amino acids. The V gene's germline CDR1 is MNHNS and CDR2 SASEGT. The CDR3 nucleotides read TGTGCCAGCGGAGCTGGCGGGTCGAGAGCCTACGAGCAGTACTTC. This codes for CASGAGGSRAYEQYF.

About this clonotype itself: Compared with germline, one end of the junction differs, possibly owing to a read error. The chain employs TRBV6-2 or TRBV6-3 and TRBJ2-7, with 10 nucleotides matching TRBD1. The CDR3 is 16 amino acids. From germline, CDR1 is MNHEY and CDR2 SVGEGT. In DNA form, the CDR3 reads TGTGCCAGCAGTCGGACAGGGGGGTCGGGATTGTACGAGCGGTACTTC. Translation: CASSRTGGSGLYERYF.

The chain joins TRBV9 to TRBJ1-4; no firm D call. Germline values: CDR1 SGDLS, CDR2 YYNGEE. Trimming left V 0 bases short and J 0 bases short, with 12 bases between. The CDR3 extends over 17 amino acids. The CDR3 spells CASSVEARVSTNEKLFF. DNA of the CDR3: TGTGCCAGCAGCGTAGAGGCGAGGGTTTCAACTAATGAAAAACTGTTTTTT.

This clonotype has more than one count but fewer than ten. The genes are TRBV21-1 and TRBJ2-6. TRBV21-1 is noted as a pseudogene. There are 13 residues in the CDR3. The CDR3 DNA follows: TGTGCCAACCGCCGCTCTGGGGCCAACGTCCTGACTTTC. It codes for CANRRSGANVLTF.

This clonotype has only a few counts. V gene TRBV5-1 combines with J gene TRBJ2-3; 9 bases match TRBD2. CDR3 length: 16 residues. Germline CDR1 SGHRS, CDR2 YFSETQ. V trimming: 4 bases; J trimming: 4 bases; junction bases outside the gene matches: 10. The CDR3 DNA sequence: TGCGCCAGCAGCCCCCTGAATAGCGGGAGAGCAGATACGCAGTATTTT. As protein: CASSPLNSGRADTQYF.